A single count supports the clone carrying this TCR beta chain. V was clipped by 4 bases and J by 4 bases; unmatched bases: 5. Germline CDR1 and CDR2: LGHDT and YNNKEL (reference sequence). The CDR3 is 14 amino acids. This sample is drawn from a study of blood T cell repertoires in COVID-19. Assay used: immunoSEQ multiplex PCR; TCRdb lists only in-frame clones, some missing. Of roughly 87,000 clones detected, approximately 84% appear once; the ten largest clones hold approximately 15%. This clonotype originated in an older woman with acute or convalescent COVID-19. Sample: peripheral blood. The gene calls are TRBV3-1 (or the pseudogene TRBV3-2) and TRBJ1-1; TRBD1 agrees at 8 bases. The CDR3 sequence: CASSRNTGGTEAFF. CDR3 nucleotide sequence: TGTGCCAGCAGCCGAAACACAGGGGGCACTGAAGCTTTCTTT.